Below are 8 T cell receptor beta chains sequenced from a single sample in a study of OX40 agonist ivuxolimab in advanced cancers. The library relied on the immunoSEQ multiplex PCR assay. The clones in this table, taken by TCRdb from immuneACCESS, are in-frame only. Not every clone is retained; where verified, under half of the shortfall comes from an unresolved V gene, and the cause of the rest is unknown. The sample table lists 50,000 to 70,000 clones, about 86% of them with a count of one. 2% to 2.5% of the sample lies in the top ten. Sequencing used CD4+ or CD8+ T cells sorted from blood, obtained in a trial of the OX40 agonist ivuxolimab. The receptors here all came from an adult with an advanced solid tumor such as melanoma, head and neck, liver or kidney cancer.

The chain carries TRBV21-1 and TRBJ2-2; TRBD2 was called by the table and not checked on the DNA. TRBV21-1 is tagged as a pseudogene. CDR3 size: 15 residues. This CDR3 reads CASSKYLGGTGELFF. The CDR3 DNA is TGTGCCAGCAGCAAATACCTCGGTGGCACCGGGGAGCTGTTTTTT.

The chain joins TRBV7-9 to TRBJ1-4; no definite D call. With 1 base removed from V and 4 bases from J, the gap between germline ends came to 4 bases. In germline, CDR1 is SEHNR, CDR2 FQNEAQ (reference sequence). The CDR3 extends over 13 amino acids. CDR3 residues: CASSLGVNEKLFF. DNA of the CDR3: TGTGCCAGCAGCTTAGGAGTTAATGAAAAACTGTTTTTT.

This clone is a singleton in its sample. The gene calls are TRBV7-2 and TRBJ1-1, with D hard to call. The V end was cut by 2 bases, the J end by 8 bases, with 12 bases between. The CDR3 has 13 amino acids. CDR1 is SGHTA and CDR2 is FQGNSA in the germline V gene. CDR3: CASSLTRVSEAFF. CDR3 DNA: TGTGCCAGCAGCTTAACCCGGGTATCGGAAGCTTTCTTT.

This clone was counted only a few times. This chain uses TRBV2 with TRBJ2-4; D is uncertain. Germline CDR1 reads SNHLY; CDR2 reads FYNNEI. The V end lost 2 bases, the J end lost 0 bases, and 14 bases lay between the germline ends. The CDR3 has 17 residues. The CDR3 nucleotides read TGTGCCAGCAGTGAACCACTCCCCTTACTAGCCAAAAACATTCAGTACTTC. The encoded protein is CASSEPLPLLAKNIQYF.

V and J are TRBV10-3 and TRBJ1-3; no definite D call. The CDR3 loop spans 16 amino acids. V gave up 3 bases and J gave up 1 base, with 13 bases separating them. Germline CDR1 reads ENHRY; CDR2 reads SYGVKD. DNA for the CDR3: TGTGCCATCAGTGATGGGAAATTGGGATCTGGAAACACCATATATTTT. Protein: CAISDGKLGSGNTIYF.

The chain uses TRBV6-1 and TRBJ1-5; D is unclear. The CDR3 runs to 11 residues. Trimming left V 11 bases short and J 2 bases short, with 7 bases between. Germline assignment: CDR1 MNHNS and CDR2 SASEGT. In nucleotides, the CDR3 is TGTGCCCCCACTGGCAATCAGCCCCAGCATTTT. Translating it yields CAPTGNQPQHF.

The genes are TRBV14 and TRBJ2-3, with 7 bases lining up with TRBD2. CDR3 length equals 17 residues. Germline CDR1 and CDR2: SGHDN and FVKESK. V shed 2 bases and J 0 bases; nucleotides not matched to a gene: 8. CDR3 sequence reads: CASSQFISGISTDTQYF. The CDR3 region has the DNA TGTGCCAGCAGCCAATTTATAAGCGGGATTAGCACAGATACGCAGTATTTT.

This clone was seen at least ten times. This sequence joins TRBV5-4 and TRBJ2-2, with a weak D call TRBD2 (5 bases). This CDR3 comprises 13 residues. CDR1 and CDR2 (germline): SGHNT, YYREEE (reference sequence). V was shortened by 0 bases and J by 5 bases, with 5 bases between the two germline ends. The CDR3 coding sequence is TGTGCCAGCAGCTTGGGAGGGACCGGGGAGCTGTTTTTT. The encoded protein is CASSLGGTGELFF. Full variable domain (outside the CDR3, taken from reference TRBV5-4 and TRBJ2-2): ETGVTQSPTHLIKTRGQQVTLRCSSQSGHNTVSWYQQALGQGPQFIFQYYREEENGRGNFPPRFSGLQFPNYSSELNVNALELDDSALYLCASSLGGTGELFFGEGSRLTVL.